This T cell receptor beta chain emerged from a study of blood T cell repertoires in COVID-19 (dated by TCRdb to 2019 to 2021). Background on the whole study: Samples covering the acute and convalescent phases of COVID-19 were provided by collaborators in the United States, Italy and Spain. The material from the prospective study consisted of cDNA or gDNA derived from T cells, B-cell-depleted T cells, or PBMCs. Subjects who had been exposed to COVID-19, were actively infected with it, or had recovered from it provided the deeply sampled blood TCRbeta repertoires that made up the dataset. A freely available public database, intended as a resource for researchers studying the immune response to SARS-CoV-2, is where the repertoires were released. The samples were drawn from the first 160 participants of the ongoing ImmuneRACE study and from roughly 1,300 subjects provided by 6 global collaborators. The sample metadata nearly always contained a de-identified subject ID, COVID-19 status, age in years and sex. Where available, HLA class I and class II types were obtained from metadata supplied by the sample provider rather than from assay-based typing. Paper-wide results and their limitations: How much clinical and demographic metadata was included differed by source and by participant, and the metadata was provided uncurated.

TCRbeta CDR3 regions were amplified from genomic DNA using the immunoSEQ Assay, a bias-controlled multiplex PCR. The original methods were these. The number of nucleated cells in each sample was estimated by amplification of reference gene primers within the assay. To quantify the absolute abundance of each unique TCRbeta CDR3 rearrangement, sequence reads were collapsed and filtered. For each sample, productive Simpson clonality was calculated as the square root of Simpson's diversity index over productive rearrangements. The table was pulled from immuneACCESS by TCRdb, which kept in-frame rearrangements only. Such tables lose some clones; where checked, under half of the loss comes from unresolved V genes, and the rest has no known cause. V, J and clone size were drawn from that table, and D and trimming were deduced from the DNA. The sample records about 230,000 clones, roughly 80% of which are singletons. 6% to 9.5% of the sample belongs to the ten largest clones.

Each collaborating institution followed its own protocols to collect whole blood in K2EDTA tubes. For TCRbeta analysis, collaborators shipped samples in one of three forms: frozen whole blood, isolated PBMCs, or DNA extracted from either of those sample types. The CDR3 sequence holds 16 residues, the cysteine and phenylalanine included. Here the CDR3 DNA is all that survives: 48 bases in frame from base 1. The germline V gene gives CDR1 as MNHEY and CDR2 as SVGAGI. V and J are trimmed by 4 bases and 7 bases, and the gene matches miss 11 bases of the junction. The sample holds a few counts of this clone. The specificity of this receptor is unknown. No per-base quality is available; no much larger clone lies one base away.

Recombination connected TRBV6-5 to TRBJ2-1; TRBD1 agrees with 9 junctional bases. Sequenced: peripheral blood. This TCR was sampled from a woman of 80 years or more with acute or convalescent COVID-19. In nucleotide form, the sequence is TGTGCCAGCAGTTCGTCACGGGGACAGGGTTTAAATGAGCAGTTCTTC. This sequence encodes CASSSSRGQGLNEQFF.